This T cell receptor (beta chain) was captured by sequencing in a study of T cells in Graves' hyperthyroidism and ophthalmopathy. The study, taken as a whole, reports: Ophthalmopathy, which appeared later, was predicted by the model a median about 5.9 months before onset.

A remark on this clonotype: Its cognate antigen is unknown. Mismatch with germline at one junction end may stem from a read error.

The study based diagnoses on clinical symptoms, serum thyroxine and TRAb, thyroid ultrasound and orbital computed tomography. Amplification of TCR beta CDR3 regions was performed using RNA transcripts as template. HTBI primers were used for first-round RT-PCR of the TCR CDR3. MiXCR, run by TCRdb on the multiplex PCR reads, gives a single entry per CDR3 protein. The sample records around 340,000 distinct CDR3 sequences, about a sixth being singletons. Sequenced input: blood. The receptor comes from a woman between 40 and 55 years old with Graves' ophthalmopathy.

The CDR3 DNA reads as TGTGCCAGCAGCCCTGGACAGGAATTGGGGGGAAACACCATATGTTTT. Protein: CASSPGQELGGNTICF. This chain links TRBV11-2 with TRBJ1-3; TRBD1 matches 7 bases. The CDR3 is 16 residues long. The V gene's germline CDR1 is SGHAT and CDR2 FQNNGV.